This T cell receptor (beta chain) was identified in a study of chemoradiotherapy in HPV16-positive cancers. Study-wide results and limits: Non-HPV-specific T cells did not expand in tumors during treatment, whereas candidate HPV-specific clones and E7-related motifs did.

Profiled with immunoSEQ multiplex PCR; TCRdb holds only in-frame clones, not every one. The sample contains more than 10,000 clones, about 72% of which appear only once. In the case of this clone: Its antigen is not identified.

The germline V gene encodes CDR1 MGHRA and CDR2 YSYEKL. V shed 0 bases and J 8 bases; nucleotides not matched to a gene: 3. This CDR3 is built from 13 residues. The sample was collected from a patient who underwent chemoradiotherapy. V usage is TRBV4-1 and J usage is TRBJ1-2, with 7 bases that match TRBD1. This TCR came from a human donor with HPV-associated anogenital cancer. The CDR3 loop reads CASSQEDRRGYTF. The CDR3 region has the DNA TGCGCCAGCAGCCAAGAGGACAGGCGAGGCTACACCTTC.